This passage covers 16 T cell receptor beta chains from one sample sequenced in a study of response to subunit inactivated influenza vaccine (dated by TCRdb to about 2018). Library prep was done by RT-PCR. Sequencing relied on an Illumina HiSeq 2500. The public reads were run again by TCRdb, first through fastp at Q25 and then through MiXCR, and only productive beta chains were kept. Each record represents a unique CDR3 protein, reported with the most common genes and DNA among its rows. The sample contains 600,000 to 850,000 distinct CDR3 sequences, approximately 15% of them found a single time. The top ten clonotypes cover roughly 7.2% of the sample. This specimen was PBMCs from blood, taken around two weeks before vaccination. These receptor sequences come from a man aged 50-59 years who received an inactivated influenza vaccine. Donor details come from another sample of the same person, matched by shared clones.

This rearrangement joins TRBV12-3 or TRBV12-4 to TRBJ2-7, with D maybe TRBD2 (6 bases). This CDR3 is built from 13 residues. The V gene lost 4 bases and the J gene lost 5 bases, with 12 bases spanning the gap. The CDR3 region is CASSYRRDHEQYF. CDR3 DNA sequence: TGTGCCAGCAGTTACAGGAGGGACCACGAGCAGTACTTC.

V usage is TRBV5-5 and J usage is TRBJ2-7, with D possibly being TRBD1 (6 bases). The CDR3 runs to 15 residues. Germline assignment: CDR1 SGHKS and CDR2 YYEKEE (reference sequence). The V gene lost 4 bases and the J gene lost 2 bases, with 16 bases spanning the gap. The CDR3 bases are TGTGCCAGCAGCGAAGCCGGGACACAAACCTACGAGCAGTACTTC. It translates to CASSEAGTQTYEQYF.

The chain employs TRBV6-2 or TRBV6-3 and TRBJ2-2, with 9 bases identical to TRBD1. With V trimmed by 7 bases and J by 5 bases, 14 bases remained unmatched. CDR3 length: 17 amino acids. Germline CDR1 is MNHEY and CDR2 is SVGEGT. The CDR3 region is CASNPWDRARRTGELFF. Written as DNA, the CDR3 is TGTGCCAGCAACCCCTGGGACAGGGCACGAAGGACCGGGGAGCTGTTTTTT.

The chain has TRBV6-2 or TRBV6-3 and TRBJ2-5; the D call may be TRBD1 or TRBD2 (5 bases each). The ends were cut back, 0 bases at V and 4 bases at J, with 15 bases in the middle. CDR3 length: 16 residues. Germline CDR1 reads MNHEY; CDR2 reads SVGEGT. The CDR3 region is CASSYSARPRGETQYF. CDR3 sequence (DNA): TGTGCCAGCAGTTACTCGGCGCGGCCGAGGGGAGAGACCCAGTACTTC.

This clonotype was detected a few times. The genes are TRBV5-1 and TRBJ2-5, with D tentatively TRBD2 (6 bases). There are 14 residues in the CDR3. CDR1 and CDR2 from the germline V gene are SGHRS and YFSETQ. Trimming took 4 bases from V and 1 from J, leaving 11 bases between them. As DNA, the CDR3 is TGCGCCAGCAGCCTCACTAGCCCCCAAGAGACCCAGTACTTC. Its translation: CASSLTSPQETQYF.

This clonotype was counted between two and nine times. This chain joins TRBV2 and TRBJ2-1; D remains unclear. Deletions cut 7 bases from V and 6 bases from J, with 22 bases between. The CDR3 covers 16 residues. CDR1 and CDR2 from the germline V gene are SNHLY and FYNNEI. CDR3 nucleotides: TGTGCCAGCAAGACGAGGCCGTGGATCATGTCCAATGAGCAGTTCTTC. Translating gives CASKTRPWIMSNEQFF.

The CDR3 DNA follows: TGTGCCAGCAGCGACGGACTGGTAGCGGGAGTTTTTGATACGCAGTATTTT. It encodes CASSDGLVAGVFDTQYF. The rearrangement links TRBV5-6 to TRBJ2-3; 9 bases match TRBD2. The CDR3 contains 17 residues. J lost 6 bases, V lost 4 bases, and 15 bases had no gene match. Germline-derived CDR1 and CDR2 are SGHDT and YYEEEE.

This clonotype was seen only a few times. The genes are TRBV12-3 or TRBV12-4 and TRBJ2-7; D call uncertain. This CDR3 has 15 amino acids. V was shortened by 5 bases and J by 2 bases, with 16 bases between the two germline ends. CDR3 sequence (DNA): TGTGCCAGCAGTCCCGCCGCCGCAGGTACCTACGAGCAGTACTTC. Residues: CASSPAAAGTYEQYF.

The gene calls are TRBV5-1 and TRBJ2-2; a weak D match, TRBD1 (6 bases). Per germline, CDR1 SGHRS and CDR2 YFSETQ. The CDR3 sequence is 13 residues long. Trimming took off 9 bases at V and 3 bases at J, with 12 bases between the two ends. The CDR3 loop is CATRAGDTGELFF. The DNA for the CDR3 is TGCGCCACTCGGGCAGGGGACACCGGGGAGCTGTTTTTT. Full variable domain (outside the CDR3, taken from reference TRBV5-1 and TRBJ2-2): KAGVTQTPRYLIKTRGQQVTLSCSPISGHRSVSWYQQTPGQGLQFLFEYFSETQRNKGNFPGRFSGRQFSNSRSEMNVSTLELGDSALYLCATRAGDTGELFFGEGSRLTVL.

The chain is built from TRBV7-9 and TRBJ2-3; D perhaps matches TRBD2 (6 bases). V lost 5 bases and J lost 1, with 16 bases in between. Germline-derived CDR1 and CDR2 are SEHNR and FQNEAQ (reference sequence). This CDR3 is 16 amino acids long. CDR3: CASSRGWAGRTDTQYF. CDR3 nucleotides: TGTGCCAGCAGCCGGGGATGGGCGGGACGCACAGATACGCAGTATTTT.

This rearrangement joins TRBV20-1 to TRBJ2-1; D is perhaps TRBD2 (6 bases). The V and J ends lost 1 base and 10 bases respectively, with 14 bases between them. CDR3 length: 13 amino acids. CDR1 is DFQATT, CDR2 SNEGSKA, per germline (reference sequence). In nucleotides, the CDR3 is TGCAGTGCTAGAGGTCAGCGGGTCCCGGAGCAGTTCTTC. This sequence encodes CSARGQRVPEQFF.

A few counts support this clonotype. The chain is built from TRBV7-3 and TRBJ2-5, with 11 bases that match TRBD2. This CDR3 has 17 residues. The V and J ends lost 2 bases and 5 bases, in that order; junction bases with no gene match: 10. Looked up from germline, CDR1 is SGHTA and CDR2 is FQGTGA. The CDR3 DNA sequence: TGTGCCAGCAGCTTAGGGTCTAGCGGGAGGAGGTGGGAGACCCAGTACTTC. Its protein product is CASSLGSSGRRWETQYF.

The sample holds many counts of this clonotype. The rearrangement uses TRBV20-1 and TRBJ2-7, with 7 bases aligning to TRBD1. The CDR3 totals 16 residues. CDR1 DFQATT and CDR2 SNEGSKA come from the germline V gene (reference sequence). V trimming: 1 base; J trimming: 2 bases; junction bases outside the gene matches: 11. Here the CDR3 reads CSARALGTVKPYEQYF. CDR3 nucleotide sequence: TGCAGTGCTAGAGCCCTAGGGACAGTGAAACCCTACGAGCAGTACTTC.

This clonotype was recorded a few times. The CDR3 DNA reads TGTGCCAGCAGCACCTGGGACAGGGGGACCGGGGAGCTGTTTTTT. It specifies CASSTWDRGTGELFF. This chain links TRBV7-6 with TRBJ2-2; 11 positions match TRBD1. The J segment lost 5 bases and the V segment lost 5 bases, leaving 4 bases of the junction unmatched. This CDR3 has 15 residues. CDR1 is SGHVS and CDR2 is FNYEAQ in the germline V gene.

This clonotype appeared a few times. The CDR3 sequence: CSVWTSGESTDTQYF. CDR3 nucleotides: TGCAGCGTATGGACTAGCGGGGAAAGCACAGATACGCAGTATTTT. This sequence joins TRBV29-1 and TRBJ2-3; 12 positions agree with TRBD2. Germline V gene lookup returns CDR1 SQVTM and CDR2 ANQGSEA. V lost 6 bases and J lost 0; bases outside the gene matches: 4. The CDR3 is 15 residues long.

The chain combines TRBV10-3 with TRBJ2-5, with D perhaps assigned TRBD1 or TRBD2 (5 bases each). Germline values: CDR1 ENHRY, CDR2 SYGVKD. Deletions cut 3 bases from V and 4 bases from J, with 9 bases between. The CDR3 totals 13 residues. This CDR3 is CAISDGTGETQYF. The DNA of the CDR3 is TGTGCCATCAGTGACGGGACGGGAGAGACCCAGTACTTC.